This T cell receptor (beta chain) was found in a study of a mutant IDH1 vaccine in newly diagnosed glioma (dated by TCRdb to the early 2020s). Broadly, across the study: In the chemotherapy-containing groups, vaccination started alongside temozolomide cycles, whereas in patients who had radiotherapy alone it started 4-6 weeks after radiotherapy. For exploratory analyses, longitudinal TCRB deep sequencing was carried out in 25 treated patients wherever samples were available. The week-35 safety follow-up took place at visit V12, and the week-47 end of study took place at visit V13. Of the roughly 32 treated patients, approximately 60% were male and roughly 38% were female, and a mean age of roughly 40 years was recorded. Before enrollment, most patients had been given radiochemotherapy with temozolomide as standard therapy, while the rest had received either radiotherapy alone or temozolomide alone. Peripheral blood samples were drawn at six visits, namely V03 (baseline), V05, V07, V10, V12 and V13. What the research found in general, with its limitations: Availability determined which PBMC samples were chosen for TCRB deep sequencing. Changes in the top peripheral T cell clonotypes picked up by TCRB sequencing did not appear to be linked to pseudoprogression. According to the authors, sample limitations meant that analyses of patient blood samples could not be reproduced. Across multiple MHC alleles, vaccine-induced immune responses were seen in 93.3% of patients.

The sample holds one count of this clone. This clone's antigen is unknown. Per-nucleotide qualities are absent, and no much larger clonotype sits a single base away. The library was produced with the immunoSEQ multiplex PCR assay. Rearranged TCR beta chain sequences were amplified with the hsTCRB Kit following the manufacturer's protocol. TCRB libraries were sequenced on an Illumina MiSeq. In the paper's pipeline: The proprietary platform of the kit vendor was used for demultiplexing, trimming and gene mapping. As stored in TCRdb, this immuneACCESS dataset retains in-frame rearrangements with V and J assigned. A fraction of the clones does not appear; measured against another copy, unresolved V genes explain less than half of the discrepancy, and the remainder lacks a known reason. The DNA gave D and trimming, while V, J and clone size come from that table. Recorded for this sample are about 50,000 clones; about 79% of them occurred a single time. The ten largest account for about 12% of the sample.

The CDR3 sequence holds 15 residues, the cysteine and phenylalanine included. Only the CDR3 part of the read is kept: 45 bases, read in frame from the first base. From a lookup of the germline V gene, CDR1 and CDR2 are MGHRA and YSYEKL. Trimming removed 5 bases from V and 7 bases from J; the gene matches leave 9 bases unexplained. The time point label corresponds to: week 35, safety follow-up. Each vaccine dose, consisting of 300 ug of a 20-mer mutant IDH1 peptide in Montanide, was administered subcutaneously with topical imiquimod. Across visits V03 through V10, patients got a total of eight vaccinations, given in weeks 1, 3, 5, 7, 11, 15, 19 and 23. All donors had newly diagnosed IDH1-mutant astrocytomas of WHO grade 3 or 4 that showed loss of nuclear ATRX. The samples were drawn from NOA16, a multicentre, single-arm, open-label phase I trial in Germany that tested a mutant IDH1 peptide vaccine in humans for the first time. Genomic DNA for TCRB sequencing was isolated from EDTA blood with the DNeasy Blood and Tissue Kit.

Recombination joined TRBV4-1 with TRBJ2-1; TRBD2 lines up with 9 middle nucleotides. This TCR derives from a man in his forties with glioma. The material was PBMCs, obtained from a glioma patient whose treatment included an IDH1 peptide vaccine. CDR3 protein: CASSDPSGMVNEQFF. The nucleotide sequence reads TGCGCCAGCAGCGACCCTAGCGGGATGGTGAATGAGCAGTTCTTC.